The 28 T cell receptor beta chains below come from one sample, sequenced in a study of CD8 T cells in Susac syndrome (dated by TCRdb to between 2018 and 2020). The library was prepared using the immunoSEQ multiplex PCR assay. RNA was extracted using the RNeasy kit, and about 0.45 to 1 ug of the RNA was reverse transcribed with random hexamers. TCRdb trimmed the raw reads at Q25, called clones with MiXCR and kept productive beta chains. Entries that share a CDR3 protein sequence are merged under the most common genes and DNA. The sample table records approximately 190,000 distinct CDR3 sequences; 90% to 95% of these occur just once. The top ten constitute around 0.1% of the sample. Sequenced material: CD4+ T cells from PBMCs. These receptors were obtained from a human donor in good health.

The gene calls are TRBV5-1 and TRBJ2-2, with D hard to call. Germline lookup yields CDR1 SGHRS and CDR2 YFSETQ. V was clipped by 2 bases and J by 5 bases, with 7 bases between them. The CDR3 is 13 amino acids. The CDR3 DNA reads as TGCGCCAGCAGCTTTTACGTAACCGGGGAGCTGTTTTTT. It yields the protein CASSFYVTGELFF.

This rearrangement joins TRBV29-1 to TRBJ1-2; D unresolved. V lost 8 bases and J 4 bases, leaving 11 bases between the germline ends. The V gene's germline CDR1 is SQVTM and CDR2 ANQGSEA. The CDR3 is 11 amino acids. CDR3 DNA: TGCAGCCTGAGGAACGGCTATGGCTACACCTTC. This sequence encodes CSLRNGYGYTF.

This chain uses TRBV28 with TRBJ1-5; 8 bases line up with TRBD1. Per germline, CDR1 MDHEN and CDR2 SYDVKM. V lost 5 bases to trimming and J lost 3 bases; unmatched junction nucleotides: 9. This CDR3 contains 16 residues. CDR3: CASSARQGTTNQPQHF. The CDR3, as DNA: TGTGCCAGCAGTGCCCGACAGGGGACGACCAATCAGCCCCAGCATTTT.

In DNA, the CDR3 is TGTGCCAGTAGGAGAGACAGGGCGATTTACACCGGGGAGCTGTTTTTT. Amino acids: CASRRDRAIYTGELFF. J is TRBJ2-2 and V is TRBV19; 7 bases are a match to TRBD1. The trim removed 6 bases at V and 3 bases at J, leaving 10 bases unmatched. Germline V gene lookup returns CDR1 LNHDA and CDR2 SQIVND (reference sequence). The CDR3 is 16 residues long.

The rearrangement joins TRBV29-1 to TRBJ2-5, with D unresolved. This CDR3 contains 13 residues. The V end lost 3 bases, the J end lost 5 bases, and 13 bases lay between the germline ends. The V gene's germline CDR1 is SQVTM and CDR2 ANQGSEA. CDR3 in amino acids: CSVDLGNRETQYF. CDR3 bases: TGCAGCGTTGATCTTGGGAACCGGGAGACCCAGTACTTC.

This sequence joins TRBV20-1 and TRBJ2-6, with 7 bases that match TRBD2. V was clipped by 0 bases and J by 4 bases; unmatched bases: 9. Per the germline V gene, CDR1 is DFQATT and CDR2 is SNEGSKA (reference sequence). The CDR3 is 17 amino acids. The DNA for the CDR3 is TGCAGTGCTAGAGATCTCTTGGGAGGGTCCGGGGCCAACGTCCTGACTTTC. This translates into CSARDLLGGSGANVLTF.

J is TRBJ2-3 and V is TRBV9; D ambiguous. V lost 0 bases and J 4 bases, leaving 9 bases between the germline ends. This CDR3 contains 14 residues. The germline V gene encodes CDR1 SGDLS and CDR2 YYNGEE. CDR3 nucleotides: TGTGCCAGCAGCGTAGCAACAGACTCAGATACGCAGTATTTT. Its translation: CASSVATDSDTQYF.

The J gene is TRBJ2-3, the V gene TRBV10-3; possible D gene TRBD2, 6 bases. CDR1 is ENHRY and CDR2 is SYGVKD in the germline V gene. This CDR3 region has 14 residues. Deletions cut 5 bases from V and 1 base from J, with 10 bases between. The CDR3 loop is CAISRGTGTDTQYF. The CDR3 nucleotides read TGTGCCATCAGTCGGGGGACCGGCACAGATACGCAGTATTTT.

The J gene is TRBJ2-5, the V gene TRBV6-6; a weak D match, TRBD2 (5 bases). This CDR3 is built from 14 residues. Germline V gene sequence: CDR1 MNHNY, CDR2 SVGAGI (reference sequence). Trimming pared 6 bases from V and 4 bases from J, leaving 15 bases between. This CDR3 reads CASSLPAGGETQYF. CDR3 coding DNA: TGTGCCAGCAGCCTCCCGGCGGGTGGAGAGACCCAGTACTTC.

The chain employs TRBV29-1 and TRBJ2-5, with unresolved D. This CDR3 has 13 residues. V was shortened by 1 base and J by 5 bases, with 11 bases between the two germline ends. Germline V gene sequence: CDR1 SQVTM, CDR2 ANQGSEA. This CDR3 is CSVEGEGLETQYF. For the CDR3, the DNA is TGCAGCGTTGAAGGGGAAGGCTTGGAGACCCAGTACTTC.

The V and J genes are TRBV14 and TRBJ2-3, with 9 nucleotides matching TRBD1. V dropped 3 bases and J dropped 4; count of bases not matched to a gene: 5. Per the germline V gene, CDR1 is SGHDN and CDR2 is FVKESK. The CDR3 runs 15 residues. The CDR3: CASSQTGGGADTQYF. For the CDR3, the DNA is TGTGCCAGCAGCCAGACAGGGGGTGGTGCAGATACGCAGTATTTT.

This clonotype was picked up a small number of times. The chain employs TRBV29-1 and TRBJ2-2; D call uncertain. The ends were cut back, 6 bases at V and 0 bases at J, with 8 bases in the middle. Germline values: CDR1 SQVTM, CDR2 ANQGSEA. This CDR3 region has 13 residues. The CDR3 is CSVPFSNTGELFF. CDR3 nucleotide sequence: TGCAGCGTGCCCTTTTCGAACACCGGGGAGCTGTTTTTT.

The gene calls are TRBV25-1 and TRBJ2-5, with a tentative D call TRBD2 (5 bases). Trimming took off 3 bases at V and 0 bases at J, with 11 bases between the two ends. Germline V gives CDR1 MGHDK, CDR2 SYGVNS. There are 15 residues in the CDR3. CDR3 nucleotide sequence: TGTGCCAGCAGTGATACTAGACTTTACCAAGAGACCCAGTACTTC. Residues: CASSDTRLYQETQYF.

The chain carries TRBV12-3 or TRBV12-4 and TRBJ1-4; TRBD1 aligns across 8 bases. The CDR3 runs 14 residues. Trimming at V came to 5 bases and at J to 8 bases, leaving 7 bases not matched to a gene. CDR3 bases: TGTGCCAGCAGTGGGACAGGCCCGAGGGAAAAACTGTTTTTT. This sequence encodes CASSGTGPREKLFF.

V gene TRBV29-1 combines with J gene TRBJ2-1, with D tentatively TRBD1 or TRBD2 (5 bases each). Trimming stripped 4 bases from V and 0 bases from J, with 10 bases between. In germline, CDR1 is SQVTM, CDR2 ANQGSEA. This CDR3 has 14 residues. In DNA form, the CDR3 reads TGCAGCGTTGTGAGGGGAGTCTCCTACAATGAGCAGTTCTTC. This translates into CSVVRGVSYNEQFF.

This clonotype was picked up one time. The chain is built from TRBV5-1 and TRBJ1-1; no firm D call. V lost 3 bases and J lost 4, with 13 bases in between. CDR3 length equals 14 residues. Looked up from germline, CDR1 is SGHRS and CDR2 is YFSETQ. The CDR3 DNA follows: TGCGCCAGCAGCTCTGCCCCCCCGACCACTGAAGCTTTCTTT. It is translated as CASSSAPPTTEAFF.

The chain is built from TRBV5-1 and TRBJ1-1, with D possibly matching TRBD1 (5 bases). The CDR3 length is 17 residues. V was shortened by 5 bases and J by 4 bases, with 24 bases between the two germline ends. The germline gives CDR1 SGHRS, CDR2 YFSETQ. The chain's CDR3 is CASRPRVSSGLGTEAFF. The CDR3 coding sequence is TGCGCCAGCAGACCCCGGGTTTCATCAGGGTTGGGCACTGAAGCTTTCTTT.

The CDR3 reads CASSPSGGTYEQYF. The CDR3, as DNA: TGTGCCAGCAGCCCCTCAGGGGGGACCTACGAGCAGTACTTC. The rearrangement uses TRBV6-5 and TRBJ2-7; perhaps TRBD1 as D (7 bases). V lost 6 bases to trimming and J lost 2 bases, with 14 bases between them. CDR1 and CDR2 from the germline V gene are MNHEY and SVGAGI. This CDR3 has 14 amino acids.

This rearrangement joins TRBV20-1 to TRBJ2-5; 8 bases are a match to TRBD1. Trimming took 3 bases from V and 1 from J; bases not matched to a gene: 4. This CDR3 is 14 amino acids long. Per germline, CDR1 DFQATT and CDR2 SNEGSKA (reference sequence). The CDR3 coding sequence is TGCAGTGCTAGCCCAGGACAGGGCCAAGAGACCCAGTACTTC. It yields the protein CSASPGQGQETQYF.

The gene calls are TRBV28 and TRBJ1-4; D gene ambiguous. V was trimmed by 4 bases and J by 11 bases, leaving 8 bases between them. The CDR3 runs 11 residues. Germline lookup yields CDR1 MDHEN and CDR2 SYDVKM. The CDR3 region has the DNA TGTGCCAGCAGTTCGTCAACCAAACTGTTTTTT. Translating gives CASSSSTKLFF.

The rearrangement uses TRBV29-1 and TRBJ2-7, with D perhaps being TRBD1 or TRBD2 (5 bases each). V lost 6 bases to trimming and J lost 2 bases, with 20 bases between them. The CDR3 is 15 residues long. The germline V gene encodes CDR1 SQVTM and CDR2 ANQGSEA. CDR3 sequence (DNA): TGCAGCGTCGAAACCCGGGACCTAAAGCCCTACGAGCAGTACTTC. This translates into CSVETRDLKPYEQYF.

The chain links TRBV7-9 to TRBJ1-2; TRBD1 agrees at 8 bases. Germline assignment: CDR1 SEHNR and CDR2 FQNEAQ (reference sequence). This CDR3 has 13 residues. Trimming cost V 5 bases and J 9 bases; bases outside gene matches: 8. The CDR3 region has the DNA TGTGCCAGCAGCCAGGGACAGGCCGGGCGCTACACCTTC. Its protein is CASSQGQAGRYTF.

Here the CDR3 reads CASSSERYTEAFF. In DNA form, the CDR3 reads TGTGCCAGTAGTAGTGAGCGGTACACTGAAGCTTTCTTT. The chain is built from TRBV19 and TRBJ1-1; the D is unclear. The germline gives CDR1 LNHDA, CDR2 SQIVND (reference sequence). V gave up 4 bases and J gave up 3 bases, with 9 bases separating them. The CDR3 runs to 13 residues.

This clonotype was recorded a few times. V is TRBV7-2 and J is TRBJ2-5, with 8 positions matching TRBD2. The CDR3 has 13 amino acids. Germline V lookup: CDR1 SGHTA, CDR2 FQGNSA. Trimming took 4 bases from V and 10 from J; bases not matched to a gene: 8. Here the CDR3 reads CASSSSGRGDQYF. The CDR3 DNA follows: TGTGCCAGCAGCTCTAGCGGGCGGGGGGACCAGTACTTC.

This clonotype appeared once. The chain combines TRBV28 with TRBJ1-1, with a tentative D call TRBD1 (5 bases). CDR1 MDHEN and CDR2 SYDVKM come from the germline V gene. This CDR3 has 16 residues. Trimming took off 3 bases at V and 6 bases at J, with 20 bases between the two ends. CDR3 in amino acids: CASSFASLGAIPEAFF. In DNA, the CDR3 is TGTGCCAGCAGTTTCGCCTCGTTAGGGGCAATCCCTGAAGCTTTCTTT.

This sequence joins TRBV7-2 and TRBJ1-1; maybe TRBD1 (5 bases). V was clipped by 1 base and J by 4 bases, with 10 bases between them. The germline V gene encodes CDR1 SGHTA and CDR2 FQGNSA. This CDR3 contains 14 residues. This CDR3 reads CASSLGWGRTEAFF. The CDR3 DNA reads TGTGCCAGCAGCTTAGGGTGGGGCCGCACTGAAGCTTTCTTT.

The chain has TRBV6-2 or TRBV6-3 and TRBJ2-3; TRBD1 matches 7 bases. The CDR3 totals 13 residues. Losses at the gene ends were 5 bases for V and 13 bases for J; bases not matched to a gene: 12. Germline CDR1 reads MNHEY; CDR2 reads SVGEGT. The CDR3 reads CASSLTPGQWEYF. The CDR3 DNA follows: TGTGCCAGCAGTCTAACTCCGGGACAGTGGGAGTATTTT.

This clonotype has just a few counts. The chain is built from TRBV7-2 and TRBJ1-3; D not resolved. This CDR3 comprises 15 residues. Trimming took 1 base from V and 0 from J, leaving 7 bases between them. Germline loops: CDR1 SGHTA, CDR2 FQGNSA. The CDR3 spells CASSLDGSSGNTIYF. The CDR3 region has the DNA TGTGCCAGCAGCTTAGATGGGAGCTCTGGAAACACCATATATTTT.